This paragraph reports one TCR beta chain. The sort gate was single viable CD3+CD4+CD8-CD45RO+ cells for memory CD4+ T cells. CMV serostatus came from serum IgG against pp150, pp28, p38, p52. Positive selection with CD4 microbeads enriched total CD4+ T cells. These data originate in a study of memory CD4+ T cells and cytomegalovirus serostatus. Study-level background: Healthy Belgian adult donors included fewer than 10 CMV-positive and some 25 CMV-negative people.

Per the original data handling: After removing out-of-frame reads, 2 million to 2.5 million distinct TCRbeta sequences remained. Assay used: immunoSEQ multiplex PCR; TCRdb lists only in-frame clones, some missing. Clone size and V and J calls were adopted from that table, with D and trimming inferred from the DNA. The sample has over 35,000 clones, 75% to 80% seen once. The germline V gene has CDR1 MNHNS and CDR2 SASEGT. Trimming removed 11 bases at V and 3 bases at J, with 17 bases between. This CDR3 region has 13 residues. The specimen was memory CD4+ T cells from blood. The clonotype was recovered from an adult in good health and CMV-seronegative. The chain combines TRBV6-1 with TRBJ2-7; D gene unclear. DNA of the CDR3: TGTGCCTGCTCAGGCGTAGTTGGCTACGAGCAGTACTTC. Protein product: CACSGVVGYEQYF.